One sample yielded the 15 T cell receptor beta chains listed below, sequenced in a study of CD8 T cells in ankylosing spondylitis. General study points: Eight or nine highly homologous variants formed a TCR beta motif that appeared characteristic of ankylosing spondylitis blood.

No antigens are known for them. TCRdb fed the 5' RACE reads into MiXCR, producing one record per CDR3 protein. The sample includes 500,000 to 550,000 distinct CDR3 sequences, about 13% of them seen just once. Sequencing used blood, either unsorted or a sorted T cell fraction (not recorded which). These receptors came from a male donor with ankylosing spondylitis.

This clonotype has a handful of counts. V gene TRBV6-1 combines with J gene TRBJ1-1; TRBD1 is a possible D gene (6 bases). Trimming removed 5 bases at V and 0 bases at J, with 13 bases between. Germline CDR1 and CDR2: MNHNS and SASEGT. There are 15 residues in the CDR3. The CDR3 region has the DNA TGTGCCAGCAGTCGGTTACAGGGCGTGAACACTGAAGCTTTCTTT. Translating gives CASSRLQGVNTEAFF.

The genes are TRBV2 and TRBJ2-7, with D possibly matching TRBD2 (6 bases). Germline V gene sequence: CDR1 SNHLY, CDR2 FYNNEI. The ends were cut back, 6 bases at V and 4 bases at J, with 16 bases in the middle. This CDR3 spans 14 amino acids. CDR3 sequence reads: CASRMELATYEQYF. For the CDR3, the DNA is TGTGCCAGCAGGATGGAACTAGCCACGTACGAGCAGTACTTC.

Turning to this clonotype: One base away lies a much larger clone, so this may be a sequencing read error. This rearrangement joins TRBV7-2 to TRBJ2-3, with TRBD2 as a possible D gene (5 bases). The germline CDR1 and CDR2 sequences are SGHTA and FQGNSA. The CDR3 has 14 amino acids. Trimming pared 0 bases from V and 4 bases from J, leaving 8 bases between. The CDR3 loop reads CASSLAGDSDTQYF. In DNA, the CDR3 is TGTGCCAGCAGCTTAGCGGGAGACTCAGATACGCAGTATTTT.

In DNA form, the CDR3 reads TGCAGTGCAAACCGACTAGCGAGTGAGCAGTACTTC. This encodes CSANRLASEQYF. The chain is built from TRBV20-1 and TRBJ2-7, with TRBD2 matching over 8 bases. Germline V gene data show CDR1 as DFQATT and CDR2 as SNEGSKA (reference sequence). V lost 6 bases, J lost 7 bases, and 8 bases stayed unmatched. This CDR3 spans 12 amino acids.

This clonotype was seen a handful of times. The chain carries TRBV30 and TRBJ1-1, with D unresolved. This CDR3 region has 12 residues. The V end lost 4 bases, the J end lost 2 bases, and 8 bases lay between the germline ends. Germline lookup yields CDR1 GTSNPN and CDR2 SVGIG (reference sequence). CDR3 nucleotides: TGTGCCTGGAAGCAAGAAAACACTGAAGCTTTCTTT. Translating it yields CAWKQENTEAFF.

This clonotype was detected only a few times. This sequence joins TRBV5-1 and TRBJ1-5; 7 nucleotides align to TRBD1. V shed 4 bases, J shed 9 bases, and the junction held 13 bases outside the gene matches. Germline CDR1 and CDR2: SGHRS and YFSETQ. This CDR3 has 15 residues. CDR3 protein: CASSPGGGTQGPQHF. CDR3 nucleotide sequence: TGCGCCAGCAGCCCAGGGGGAGGAACGCAAGGGCCCCAGCATTTT. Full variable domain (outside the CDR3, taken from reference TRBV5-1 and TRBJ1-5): KAGVTQTPRYLIKTRGQQVTLSCSPISGHRSVSWYQQTPGQGLQFLFEYFSETQRNKGNFPGRFSGRQFSNSRSEMNVSTLELGDSALYLCASSPGGGTQGPQHFGDGTRLSIL.

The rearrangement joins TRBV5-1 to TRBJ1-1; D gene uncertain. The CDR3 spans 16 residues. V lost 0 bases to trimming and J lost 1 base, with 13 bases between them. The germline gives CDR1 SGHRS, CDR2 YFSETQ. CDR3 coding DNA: TGCGCCAGCAGCTTGGACATCCGACCGAGGAACACTGAAGCTTTCTTT. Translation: CASSLDIRPRNTEAFF.

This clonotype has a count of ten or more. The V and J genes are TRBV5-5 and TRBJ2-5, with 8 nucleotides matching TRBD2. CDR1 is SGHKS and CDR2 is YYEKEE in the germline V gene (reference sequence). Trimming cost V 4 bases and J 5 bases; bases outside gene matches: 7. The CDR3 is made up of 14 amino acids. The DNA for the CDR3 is TGTGCCAGCAGCCCGGGGGGGGTTCAGGAGACCCAGTACTTC. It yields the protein CASSPGGVQETQYF.

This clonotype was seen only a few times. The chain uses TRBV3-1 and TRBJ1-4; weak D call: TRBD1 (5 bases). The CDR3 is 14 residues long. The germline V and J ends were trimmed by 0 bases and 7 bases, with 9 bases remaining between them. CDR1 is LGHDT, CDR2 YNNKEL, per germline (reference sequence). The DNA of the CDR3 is TGTGCCAGCAGCCAAGATTTTACAGGTGAAAAACTGTTTTTT. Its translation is CASSQDFTGEKLFF.

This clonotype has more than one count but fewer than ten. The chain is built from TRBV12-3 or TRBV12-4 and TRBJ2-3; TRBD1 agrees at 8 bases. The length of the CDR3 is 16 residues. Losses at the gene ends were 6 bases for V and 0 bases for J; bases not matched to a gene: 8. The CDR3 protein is CASRAYGQGSTDTQYF. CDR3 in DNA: TGTGCCAGCAGAGCCTACGGACAGGGTAGCACAGATACGCAGTATTTT.

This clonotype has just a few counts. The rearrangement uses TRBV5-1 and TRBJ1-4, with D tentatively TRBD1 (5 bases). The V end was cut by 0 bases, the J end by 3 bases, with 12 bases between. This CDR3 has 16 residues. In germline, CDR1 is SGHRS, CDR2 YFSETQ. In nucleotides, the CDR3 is TGCGCCAGCAGCTTGGCCGAGGGGCCTCCTAATGAAAAACTGTTTTTT. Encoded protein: CASSLAEGPPNEKLFF.

The CDR3 sequence is CASGLLETQYF. For the CDR3, the DNA is TGTGCTAGTGGTTTGCTGGAGACCCAGTACTTC. The genes are TRBV12-5 and TRBJ2-5; D gene ambiguous. This CDR3 is 11 amino acids long. CDR1 is LGHNT, CDR2 FRNRAP, per germline. V lost 2 bases and J 5 bases, leaving 3 bases between the germline ends. Drawing the rest from reference TRBV12-5 and TRBJ2-5, the complete variable domain is DARVTQTPRHKVTEMGQEVTMRCQPILGHNTVFWYRQTMMQGLELLAYFRNRAPLDDSGMPKDRFSAEMPDATLATLKIQPSEPRDSAVYFCASGLLETQYFGPGTRLLVL.

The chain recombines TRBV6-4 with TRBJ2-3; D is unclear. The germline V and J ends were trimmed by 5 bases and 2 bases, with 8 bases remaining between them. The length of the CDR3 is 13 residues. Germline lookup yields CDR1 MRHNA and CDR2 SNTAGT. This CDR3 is CASSKSLTDTQYF. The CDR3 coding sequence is TGTGCCAGCAGTAAGAGCCTCACAGATACGCAGTATTTT.

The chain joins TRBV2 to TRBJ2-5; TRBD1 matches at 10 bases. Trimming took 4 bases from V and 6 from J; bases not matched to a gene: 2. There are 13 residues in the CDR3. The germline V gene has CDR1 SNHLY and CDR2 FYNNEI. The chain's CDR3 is CASSGGQGKTQYF. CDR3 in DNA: TGTGCCAGCAGTGGGGGACAGGGGAAGACCCAGTACTTC.

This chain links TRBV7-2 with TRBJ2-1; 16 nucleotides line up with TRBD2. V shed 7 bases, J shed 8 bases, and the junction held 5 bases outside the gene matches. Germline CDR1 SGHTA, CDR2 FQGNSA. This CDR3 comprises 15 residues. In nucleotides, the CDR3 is TGTGCCAGCACAATCGGGACTAGCGGGAGGGATGAGCAGTTCTTC. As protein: CASTIGTSGRDEQFF.